A selection of T cell receptor beta chains follows, all from one sample in a study of naive and memory T cell subsets. Via MiXCR, TCRdb re-called the UMI-ligation and nested PCR reads, giving one row per CDR3 protein. The sample holds 100,000 to 150,000 distinct CDR3 sequences, 35% to 40% seen once. The sample comprised central memory CD4+ T cells from blood. These receptors originate from a human donor in good health. Each CDR3 is given with its conserved first and last residue. The D gene is left open where the match is weak. Not all rows give a size; the values are once, few, many and, for expanded clones, a class.

NA TRBJ2-6 TRBV27 few TGTGCCAGCAGGACGCCGAGCTCTGGGGCCAACGTCCTGACTTTC CASRTPSSGANVLTF
TRBD2 TRBJ2-7 TRBV20-1 once TGCAGTGCTAGAGTGATAGCGGGAGTTAACGAGCAGTACTTC CSARVIAGVNEQYF
TRBD1 TRBJ1-2 TRBV6-5 few TGTGCCAGCAGTTGGACAGGGAAAGGCTACACCTTC CASSWTGKGYTF
TRBD1 TRBJ2-7 TRBV28 few TGTGCCAGCAGTTTGGTGGGAGGACAGGGCTCCTACGAGCAGTACTTC CASSLVGGQGSYEQYF
TRBD1 TRBJ2-1 TRBV20-1 NA TGCAGTGCTCTCGACAGGGCCTACAATGAGCAGTTCTTC CSALDRAYNEQFF
NA TRBJ2-7 TRBV28 few TGTGCCAGCAGCCGTTGGACAGACCTCTACGAGCAGTACTTC CASSRWTDLYEQYF
NA TRBJ2-4 TRBV7-8 NA TGTGCCAGCAGCTTAGGTTACAGGGACTTGGACATTCAGTACTTC CASSLGYRDLDIQYF
NA TRBJ1-2 TRBV25-1 NA TGTGCCAGCAGTGAAATGTTTGGACGAGAGTATGGCTACACCTTC CASSEMFGREYGYTF
NA TRBJ1-4 TRBV6-6 NA TGTGCCAGCAGTTTCGTCGGGGTCGAAAAACTGTTTTTT CASSFVGVEKLFF
TRBD1 TRBJ2-7 TRBV7-3 once TGTGCCAGCAGCTTGGGACAGGGGGTAAACGAGCAGTACTTC CASSLGQGVNEQYF
NA TRBJ2-5 TRBV11-2 many TGTGCCAGCAGTCGTATGGGATCAAAACAAGAGACCCAGTACTTC CASSRMGSKQETQYF
NA TRBJ1-5 TRBV28 NA TGTGCCAGCAGTTATGGAAATCAGCCCCAGCATTTT CASSYGNQPQHF
NA TRBJ2-5 TRBV7-2 NA TGTGCCAGCAGCCCGGGCGGGGCGGGGGCGGAGACCCAGTACTTC CASSPGGAGAETQYF
TRBD1 TRBJ1-1 TRBV6-5 few TGTGCCAGCTTTGAGACAGGGGGGAACACTGAAGCTTTCTTT CASFETGGNTEAFF
TRBD2 TRBJ2-3 TRBV10-1 few TGCGCCAGCAGTGAGTCATCTAGCGGGAGGGCAGATACGCAGTATTTT CASSESSSGRADTQYF
NA TRBJ1-6 TRBV2 NA TGTGCCAGCAGTGAGGAGATCGGCTCACCCCTCCACTTT CASSEEIGSPLHF
NA TRBJ2-3 TRBV20-1 NA TGCAGTGCTAGGCGGGGCCGGGATACGCAGTATTTT CSARRGRDTQYF
NA TRBJ1-6 TRBV10-3 NA TGTGCCATCAGGGGGCCGGGGCAGGATAATTCACCCCTCCACTTT CAIRGPGQDNSPLHF
NA TRBJ1-1 TRBV20-1 NA TGCAGTGCGGCCGGTGGGGGTGGCACTGAAGCTTTCTTT CSAAGGGGTEAFF
TRBD2 TRBJ2-2 TRBV7-2 NA TGTGCCAGCAGCTTTAGCGGGGCAACCGGGGAGCTGTTTTTT CASSFSGATGELFF
TRBD2 TRBJ2-7 TRBV28 many TGTGCCAGCAGTCAAGGGACTAGCGGGACGACCTACGAGCAGTACTTC CASSQGTSGTTYEQYF
TRBD2 TRBJ2-7 TRBV18 medium-sized TGTGCCAGCTCCCCGAACAGGGCTAGCGGGCCTCACTACGAGCAGTACTTC CASSPNRASGPHYEQYF
TRBD1 TRBJ2-5 TRBV2 NA TGTGCCAGCGGCCGGGACAGGGTGGAGACCCAGTACTTC CASGRDRVETQYF
NA TRBJ2-7 TRBV7-9 NA TGTGCCAGCAGCCATCCTGGGGGGCGCCGCTACGAGCAGTACTTC CASSHPGGRRYEQYF
TRBD1 TRBJ2-3 TRBV7-2 few TGTGCCAGCAGCGCATGGGGACAGATACTAACAGATACGCAGTATTTT CASSAWGQILTDTQYF
NA TRBJ2-3 TRBV5-1 many TGCGCCAGCAGCATAAACACAGATACGCAGTATTTT CASSINTDTQYF
NA TRBJ2-5 TRBV5-1 NA TGCGCCAGCAGCTTTGGACCTACAACAAGGGAGACCCAGTACTTC CASSFGPTTRETQYF
NA TRBJ2-5 TRBV7-3 NA TGTGCCAGCAGCTTAACCGGCAGGGCGATCCAAGAGACCCAGTACTTC CASSLTGRAIQETQYF
TRBD2 TRBJ2-2 TRBV20-1 NA TGCAGTGCTAGGGTGGGACTACACACCGGGGAGCTGTTTTTT CSARVGLHTGELFF
NA TRBJ1-5 TRBV27 NA TGTGCCAGCAGTTTGCAGGGGCGCATGAGGCCCCAGCATTTT CASSLQGRMRPQHF
TRBD2 TRBJ2-1 TRBV28 NA TGTGCCAGCAGTCCCCGTAAAGTGGGAGGGATTGTTGAGCAGTTCTTC CASSPRKVGGIVEQFF
TRBD1 TRBJ1-5 TRBV6-1 NA TGTGCCAGCAGGACCGGGACAGGGGCCCAGCCCCAGCATTTT CASRTGTGAQPQHF
NA TRBJ2-6 TRBV18 few TGTGCCAGCTCACCCAACAGTGGTACTGGGGCCAACGTCCTGACTTTC CASSPNSGTGANVLTF
TRBD1 TRBJ2-3 TRBV28 NA TGTGCCAGCAGTTTAAGGGGGCCGACAGATACGCAGTATTTT CASSLRGPTDTQYF
TRBD2 TRBJ2-1 TRBV11-1 NA TGTGCCAGCTCGGGACTGTGGACTAGAAGTGAGCAGTTCTTC CASSGLWTRSEQFF